The 32 T cell receptor beta chains reported below all come from one sample, sequenced in a study of blood T cell repertoires in COVID-19. Produced via immunoSEQ multiplex PCR; TCRdb's table is partial and in-frame only. The repertoire holds fewer than 350,000 clones, with approximately 86% as singletons. The sequenced sample was PBMCs or T cells enriched from blood (not recorded which). These receptors came from a middle-aged woman with acute COVID-19.

This chain joins TRBV18 and TRBJ2-1; 10 bases map to TRBD1. The J segment lost 4 bases and the V segment lost 3 bases, leaving 6 bases of the junction unmatched. The CDR3 runs 16 residues. Looked up from germline, CDR1 is KGHSH and CDR2 is LQKENI. DNA of the CDR3: TGTGCCAGCTCACCCACCGGGACAGGGGTGTACAATGAGCAGTTCTTC. This translates into CASSPTGTGVYNEQFF. Complete variable domain (other parts from reference TRBV18 and TRBJ2-1): NAGVMQNPRHLVRRRGQEARLRCSPMKGHSHVYWYRQLPEEGLKFMVYLQKENIIDESGMPKERFSAEFPKEGPSILRIQQVVRGDSAAYFCASSPTGTGVYNEQFFGPGTRLTVL.

J is TRBJ2-7 and V is TRBV13; 13 bases align to TRBD2. Losses at the gene ends were 5 bases for V and 6 bases for J; bases not matched to a gene: 7. Germline CDR1 reads PRHDT; CDR2 reads FYEKMQ (reference sequence). The CDR3 has 15 residues. The CDR3 coding sequence is TGTGCCAGCAGCCCCCGGACTAGCGGGAGTGGCGAGCAGTACTTC. Its protein product is CASSPRTSGSGEQYF.

This clone showed up just a few times. This chain joins TRBV28 and TRBJ1-2; 9 bases fit TRBD1. This CDR3 comprises 14 residues. The junction had 5 bases not matched to a gene; V was cut back by 5 bases and J by 4 bases. Looked up from germline, CDR1 is MDHEN and CDR2 is SYDVKM. The CDR3 nucleotides read TGTGCCAGCAGTCCGGGACAGGGCCGCTATGGCTACACCTTC. It is translated as CASSPGQGRYGYTF.

The J gene is TRBJ1-2, the V gene TRBV5-5; D gene ambiguous. V lost 1 base to trimming and J lost 5 bases, with 15 bases between them. The CDR3 extends over 15 amino acids. The germline gives CDR1 SGHKS, CDR2 YYEKEE (reference sequence). The CDR3 bases are TGTGCCAGCAGCTTGTTGGCCGCTAGTGATTATGGCTACACCTTC. It is translated as CASSLLAASDYGYTF.

The chain combines TRBV5-6 with TRBJ2-4; TRBD2 aligns across 7 bases. Germline trimming cut 4 bases from V and 3 bases from J; bases unmatched to any gene: 7. This CDR3 contains 15 residues. CDR1 is SGHDT, CDR2 YYEEEE, per germline. The CDR3 here is CASSNWGGVKNIQYF. CDR3 coding DNA: TGTGCCAGCAGCAATTGGGGAGGGGTCAAAAACATTCAGTACTTC.

The chain combines TRBV20-1 with TRBJ1-4, with D possibly TRBD1 on 6 matching bases. Per the germline V gene, CDR1 is DFQATT and CDR2 is SNEGSKA (reference sequence). The CDR3 is 15 amino acids. V was clipped by 3 bases and J by 2 bases, with 13 bases between them. The chain's CDR3 is CSASRGSVTNEKLFF. The CDR3 DNA is TGCAGTGCTAGTAGGGGGTCCGTGACTAATGAAAAACTGTTTTTT.

V is TRBV29-1 and J is TRBJ2-3; no reliable D call. The CDR3 loop spans 13 amino acids. Germline V CDR1 and CDR2: SQVTM, ANQGSEA. V was trimmed by 2 bases and J by 4 bases, leaving 10 bases between them. Here the CDR3 reads CSVETDRSDTQYF. CDR3 coding DNA: TGCAGCGTTGAAACAGACCGATCAGATACGCAGTATTTT.

The chain is built from TRBV11-1 and TRBJ2-1; tentative D call: TRBD2 (6 bases). The CDR3 is made up of 12 amino acids. Germline-derived CDR1 and CDR2 are SGHAT and FQDESV (reference sequence). Trimming cost V 3 bases and J 7 bases, with 7 bases left between them. DNA for the CDR3: TGTGCCAGCAGCTTTGGAGGGAATGAGCAGTTCTTC. This encodes CASSFGGNEQFF.

The chain combines TRBV10-3 with TRBJ1-5; TRBD1 agrees at 7 bases. This CDR3 has 15 residues. The germline V gene encodes CDR1 ENHRY and CDR2 SYGVKD. Trimming cost V 5 bases and J 0 bases; bases outside gene matches: 4. The DNA of the CDR3 is TGTGCCATCAGTCTTACAGGGGATAGCAATCAGCCCCAGCATTTT. It translates to CAISLTGDSNQPQHF.

The chain recombines TRBV20-1 with TRBJ1-5, with 7 nucleotides matching TRBD1. The CDR3 extends over 15 amino acids. Germline CDR1 is DFQATT and CDR2 is SNEGSKA (reference sequence). Unmatched junction bases numbered 9, after V lost 3 bases and J lost 4 bases. The CDR3 DNA reads TGCAGTGCTAGTGGCACAGGGGTGTGGAATCAGCCCCAGCATTTT. This gives the protein CSASGTGVWNQPQHF.

V gene TRBV5-4 combines with J gene TRBJ2-5, with 7 nucleotides matching TRBD2. CDR3 length: 16 amino acids. CDR1 is SGHNT, CDR2 YYREEE, per germline (reference sequence). V shed 0 bases, J shed 3 bases, and the junction held 8 bases outside the gene matches. The chain's CDR3 is CASSLGPASGEETQYF. The DNA for the CDR3 is TGTGCCAGCAGCTTGGGGCCGGCTAGCGGAGAAGAGACCCAGTACTTC. The whole variable domain, remainder taken from reference TRBV5-4 and TRBJ2-5, is ETGVTQSPTHLIKTRGQQVTLRCSSQSGHNTVSWYQQALGQGPQFIFQYYREEENGRGNFPPRFSGLQFPNYSSELNVNALELDDSALYLCASSLGPASGEETQYFGPGTRLLVL.

This clone was counted a few times. V gene TRBV30 combines with J gene TRBJ2-7; 7 positions agree with TRBD1. V shed 4 bases and J 0 bases; nucleotides not matched to a gene: 6. Per germline, CDR1 GTSNPN and CDR2 SVGIG (reference sequence). This CDR3 comprises 14 residues. The CDR3 reads CAWMGQSYSYEQYF. The CDR3 DNA is TGTGCCTGGATGGGACAGAGCTACTCCTACGAGCAGTACTTC.

The V and J genes are TRBV7-9 and TRBJ1-2; D not resolved. Trimming took 5 bases from V and 7 from J, leaving 8 bases between them. This CDR3 has 11 amino acids. Germline CDR1 and CDR2: SEHNR and FQNEAQ (reference sequence). The CDR3 protein is CASSPEIGYTF. In nucleotides, the CDR3 is TGTGCCAGCAGCCCTGAGATTGGCTACACCTTC.

This chain uses TRBV5-4 with TRBJ2-4; TRBD1 is a possible D gene (6 bases). Germline values: CDR1 SGHNT, CDR2 YYREEE (reference sequence). V lost 4 bases to trimming and J lost 4 bases, with 18 bases between them. The CDR3 is 16 amino acids. CDR3 nucleotide sequence: TGTGCCAGCAGCCTGTACAGGGACGGCAGAAAAAACATTCAGTACTTC. It yields the protein CASSLYRDGRKNIQYF.

The gene calls are TRBV7-8 and TRBJ1-3; TRBD1 matches at 7 bases. Germline CDR1 reads SGHVS; CDR2 reads FQNEAQ. The J segment lost 1 base and the V segment lost 5 bases, leaving 8 bases of the junction unmatched. This CDR3 comprises 16 residues. The CDR3 here is CASSHRQGRSGNTIYF. The DNA for the CDR3 is TGTGCCAGCAGCCATCGACAGGGACGATCTGGAAACACCATATATTTT.

This chain uses TRBV12-3 or TRBV12-4 with TRBJ2-7; 11 bases map to TRBD2. This CDR3 region has 13 residues. V was clipped by 6 bases and J by 3 bases; unmatched bases: 1. The CDR3 loop reads CASSGLAGYEQYF. CDR3 bases: TGTGCCAGCAGCGGACTAGCGGGCTACGAGCAGTACTTC.

Of note for this clone: It is unclear where the CDR3 begins or ends on the DNA, so no DNA is shown, and the CDR3 is as TCRdb lists it. The J gene is TRBJ2-1, the V gene TRBV5-4; no DNA check was done on the table's D call, TRBD2. The CDR3 region is 18 residues in length, termini included. Germline lookup yields CDR1 SGHNT and CDR2 YYREEE (reference sequence). The CDR3 sequence: CASSAEMSSSSGQRVQFF.

J is TRBJ2-6 and V is TRBV18; possibly TRBD1 for D (5 bases). V lost 2 bases to trimming and J lost 1 base, with 15 bases between them. CDR1 is KGHSH, CDR2 LQKENI, per germline. This CDR3 has 18 residues. In DNA, the CDR3 is TGTGCCAGCTCACCAGGGGTGACAGCCTTATCTGGGGCCAACGTCCTGACTTTC. Protein: CASSPGVTALSGANVLTF.

The V gene is TRBV28, the J gene TRBJ1-3, with D perhaps TRBD1 (5 bases). This CDR3 has 17 amino acids. CDR1 is MDHEN and CDR2 is SYDVKM in the germline V gene. V shed 6 bases and J shed 7 bases, with 25 bases lying between them. The CDR3 is CASSTGGTITPGNTIYF. Written as DNA, the CDR3 is TGTGCCAGCAGCACCGGGGGTACGATCACCCCGGGGAACACCATATATTTT.

The V call is TRBV7-2, the J call TRBJ2-6; 11 positions agree with TRBD1. With 7 bases clipped from V and 5 bases from J, the junction kept 13 bases outside the gene matches. CDR1 is SGHTA, CDR2 FQGNSA, per germline. The CDR3 is 18 amino acids. In nucleotides, the CDR3 is TGTGCCAGCACCTCCCTCGGGACAGGGGGGAGTTGGGCCAACGTCCTGACTTTC. Protein product: CASTSLGTGGSWANVLTF.

The rearrangement uses TRBV12-3 or TRBV12-4 and TRBJ1-2, with unresolved D. This CDR3 has 13 amino acids. The ends were cut back, 5 bases at V and 3 bases at J, with 10 bases in the middle. The CDR3 reads CASSLKPDYGYTF. The CDR3 coding sequence is TGTGCCAGCAGTCTAAAGCCCGACTATGGCTACACCTTC.

The chain links TRBV5-1 to TRBJ2-7; TRBD1 agrees at 8 bases. Losses at the gene ends were 4 bases for V and 2 bases for J; bases not matched to a gene: 11. CDR1 is SGHRS and CDR2 is YFSETQ in the germline V gene. The CDR3 consists of 16 residues. In nucleotides, the CDR3 is TGCGCCAGCAGCCCAGCGGCCGGGACAGGCACCTACGAGCAGTACTTC. Protein: CASSPAAGTGTYEQYF.

The sample holds one count of this clone. The chain combines TRBV6-1 with TRBJ2-7; 8 positions match TRBD2. CDR1 and CDR2 from the germline V gene are MNHNS and SASEGT. V lost 3 bases and J lost 3; bases outside the gene matches: 4. The CDR3 loop spans 14 amino acids. The CDR3 sequence: CASSDSGSYYEQYF. The CDR3 DNA reads TGTGCCAGCAGTGACAGCGGGAGTTACTACGAGCAGTACTTC.

This chain uses TRBV5-6 with TRBJ1-5; D possibly corresponds to TRBD1 (5 bases). The ends were cut back, 0 bases at V and 4 bases at J, with 11 bases in the middle. The germline V gene has CDR1 SGHDT and CDR2 YYEEEE. The length of the CDR3 is 15 residues. The CDR3 DNA is TGTGCCAGCAGCTTGGCGGGGGGTTGGAATCAGCCCCAGCATTTT. Its translation is CASSLAGGWNQPQHF.

This sequence joins TRBV3-1 (or the pseudogene TRBV3-2) and TRBJ2-1; D ambiguous. The CDR3 spans 14 residues. In germline, CDR1 is LGHDT, CDR2 YNNKEL (reference sequence). Trimming pared 3 bases from V and 0 bases from J, leaving 6 bases between. The CDR3 DNA follows: TGTGCCAGCAGCCATACTGACTCCTACAATGAGCAGTTCTTC. This codes for CASSHTDSYNEQFF.

The chain couples TRBV5-6 to TRBJ1-2, with 8 bases identical to TRBD1. This CDR3 region has 17 residues. Germline V CDR1 and CDR2: SGHDT, YYEEEE. V trimming: 4 bases; J trimming: 7 bases; junction bases outside the gene matches: 18. The CDR3 region has the DNA TGTGCCAGCAGCACAGGACAGGGCCGGTTTTTCTCTCGTGGCTACACCTTC. It translates to CASSTGQGRFFSRGYTF.

Notes on this clone: A junction end diverges from the germline sequence, so it may reflect a read error. The chain recombines TRBV5-5 with TRBJ2-1; tentatively, D is TRBD2 (6 bases). This CDR3 region has 13 residues. Germline V gene sequence: CDR1 SGHKS, CDR2 YYEKEE (reference sequence). CDR3 in amino acids: CASSFTGTTGGIF. CDR3 sequence (DNA): TGTGCCAGCAGCTTTACCGGGACCACTGGGGGGATCTTC.

Concerning this clone: At one end the junction does not follow the germline gene, possibly because of a read error. V usage is TRBV24-1 and J usage is TRBJ1-5; no clear D gene. The CDR3 loop spans 12 amino acids. Per the germline V gene, CDR1 is KGHDR and CDR2 is SFDVKD. The CDR3 bases are TGTGCCACCCAGGTCCCTAATCAGGCCCAGCATTTT. Encoded protein: CATQVPNQAQHF.

The chain is built from TRBV15 and TRBJ2-5; tentative D call: TRBD1 (6 bases). Trimming took 3 bases from V and 5 from J, leaving 13 bases between them. This CDR3 contains 14 residues. The germline gives CDR1 LNHNV, CDR2 YYDKDF (reference sequence). CDR3 sequence: CATSRQDRRETQYF. DNA of the CDR3: TGTGCCACCAGCAGGCAAGACAGGCGGGAGACCCAGTACTTC.

The J gene is TRBJ1-1, the V gene TRBV5-1; the D gene is possibly TRBD1 (6 bases). The CDR3 runs 16 residues. V lost 4 bases and J 1 base, leaving 17 bases between the germline ends. Germline V gene data show CDR1 as SGHRS and CDR2 as YFSETQ. In DNA, the CDR3 is TGCGCCAGCAGCCTAACAGGGTCCCCGGGGAACACTGAAGCTTTCTTT. Its translation is CASSLTGSPGNTEAFF.

V is TRBV27 and J is TRBJ1-2, with 7 bases identical to TRBD1. CDR3 size: 16 residues. V was clipped by 4 bases and J by 2 bases; unmatched bases: 10. CDR1 is MNHEY, CDR2 SMNVEV, per germline (reference sequence). The DNA of the CDR3 is TGTGCCAGCAGTTCAATACAGGGGACCCAGAACTATGGCTACACCTTC. Translation: CASSSIQGTQNYGYTF.

This rearrangement joins TRBV7-9 to TRBJ1-1; 9 bases match TRBD1. Germline CDR1 and CDR2: SEHNR and FQNEAQ (reference sequence). This CDR3 has 14 residues. V was pared by 7 bases and J by 6 bases, with 9 bases of the junction left unmatched. The CDR3: CASTKGQGSAEAFF. The CDR3 region has the DNA TGTGCCAGCACTAAAGGACAGGGGTCGGCTGAAGCTTTCTTT.